One T cell receptor (beta chain) is described in this entry. This sample stems from a study of blood T cell repertoires in COVID-19. Overall study context: Specimens from acute and convalescent COVID-19 originated in the United States, Italy and Spain. The analysed material was cDNA or gDNA that came from T cells, B-cell-depleted T cells, or PBMCs.

Original methodology: Quantification of nucleated cells was approximated via reference gene primer amplification. Libraries were prepared by immunoSEQ multiplex PCR; TCRdb keeps only in-frame clonotypes and omits some of them. The V and J calls and clone size were taken over from that table, and D and trimming were inferred from the DNA. The sample has about 170,000 clones, 84% seen once; the top ten hold 9.5% to 13%. The CDR3 runs 15 residues. V gave up 4 bases and J gave up 2 bases; unmatched junction bases: 9. CDR1 GTSNPN and CDR2 SVGIG come from the germline V gene (reference sequence). The chain carries TRBV30 and TRBJ2-7; the match to TRBD1 covers 9 bases. Sequencing used peripheral blood. The source is a man in his 70s with active or convalescent COVID-19. The CDR3 here is CAWKDRTGDAYEQYF. CDR3 in DNA: TGTGCCTGGAAAGATAGGACAGGGGATGCCTACGAGCAGTACTTC.